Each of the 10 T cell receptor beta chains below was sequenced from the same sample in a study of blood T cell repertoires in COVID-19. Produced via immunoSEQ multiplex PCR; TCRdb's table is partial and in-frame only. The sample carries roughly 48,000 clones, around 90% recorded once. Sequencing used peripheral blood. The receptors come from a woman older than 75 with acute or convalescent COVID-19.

CDR3 nucleotides: TGTGCCAGCAGCTTCGGACTAGCGGGCACAGATACGCAGTATTTT. Translated, it gives CASSFGLAGTDTQYF. This chain joins TRBV5-4 and TRBJ2-3; the match to TRBD2 covers 10 bases. The CDR3 has 15 amino acids. Germline values: CDR1 SGHNT, CDR2 YYREEE (reference sequence). V lost 2 bases to trimming and J lost 1 base; unmatched junction nucleotides: 1. The full variable domain, in which reference TRBV5-4 and TRBJ2-3 provide the parts outside the CDR3, is ETGVTQSPTHLIKTRGQQVTLRCSSQSGHNTVSWYQQALGQGPQFIFQYYREEENGRGNFPPRFSGLQFPNYSSELNVNALELDDSALYLCASSFGLAGTDTQYFGPGTRLTVL.

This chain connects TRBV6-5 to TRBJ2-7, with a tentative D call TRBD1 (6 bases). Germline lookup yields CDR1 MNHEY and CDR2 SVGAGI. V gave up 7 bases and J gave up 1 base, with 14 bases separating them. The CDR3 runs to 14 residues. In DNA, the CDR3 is TGTGCCAGCAATCAGGGGAAGGGGTCCTACGAGCAGTACGTC. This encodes CASNQGKGSYEQYV.

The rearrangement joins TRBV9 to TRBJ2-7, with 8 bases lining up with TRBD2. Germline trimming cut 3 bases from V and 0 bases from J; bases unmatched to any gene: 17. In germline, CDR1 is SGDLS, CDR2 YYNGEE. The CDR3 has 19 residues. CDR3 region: CASSAPGPPTAGDSYEQYF. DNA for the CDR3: TGTGCCAGCAGCGCCCCCGGCCCCCCCACAGCGGGGGACTCCTACGAGCAGTACTTC.

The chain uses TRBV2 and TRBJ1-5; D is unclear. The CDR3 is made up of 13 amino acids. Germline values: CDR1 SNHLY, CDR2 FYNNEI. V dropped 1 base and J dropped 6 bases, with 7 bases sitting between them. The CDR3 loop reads CASSEVNFQPQHF. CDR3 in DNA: TGTGCCAGCAGTGAAGTTAATTTTCAGCCCCAGCATTTT.

CDR3 residues: CASSTGDGYTF. The CDR3 region has the DNA TGTGCCAGTAGTACGGGAGATGGCTACACCTTC. The V and J genes are TRBV19 and TRBJ1-2; no definite D call. CDR1 and CDR2 (germline): LNHDA, SQIVND (reference sequence). The CDR3 covers 11 residues. V gave up 4 bases and J gave up 6 bases, with 6 bases separating them.

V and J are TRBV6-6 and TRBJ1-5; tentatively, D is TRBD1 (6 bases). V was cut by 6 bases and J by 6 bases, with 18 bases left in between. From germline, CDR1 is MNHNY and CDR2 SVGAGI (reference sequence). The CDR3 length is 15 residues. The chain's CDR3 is CASRGDNRGGQPQHF. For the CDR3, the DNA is TGTGCCAGCAGGGGGGACAATCGCGGTGGTCAGCCCCAGCATTTT.

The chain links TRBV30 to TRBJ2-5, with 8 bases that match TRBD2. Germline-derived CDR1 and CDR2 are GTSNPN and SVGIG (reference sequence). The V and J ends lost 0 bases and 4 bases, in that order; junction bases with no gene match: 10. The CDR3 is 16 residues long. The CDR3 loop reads CAWSVNGGAGIETQYF. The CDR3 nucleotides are TGTGCCTGGAGTGTCAACGGGGGGGCAGGGATAGAGACCCAGTACTTC.

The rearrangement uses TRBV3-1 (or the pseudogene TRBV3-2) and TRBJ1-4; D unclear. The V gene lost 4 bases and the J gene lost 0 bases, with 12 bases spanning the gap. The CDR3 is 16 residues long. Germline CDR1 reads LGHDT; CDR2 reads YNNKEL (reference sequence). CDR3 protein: CASSPRYDATNEKLFF. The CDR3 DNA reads TGTGCCAGCAGCCCCCGCTATGATGCAACTAATGAAAAACTGTTTTTT.

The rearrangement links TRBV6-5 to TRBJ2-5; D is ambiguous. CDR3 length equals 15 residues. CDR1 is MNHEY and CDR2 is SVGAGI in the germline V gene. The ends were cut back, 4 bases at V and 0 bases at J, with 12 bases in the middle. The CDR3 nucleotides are TGTGCCAGCAGTTCAAAACCAGATTACCAAGAGACCCAGTACTTC. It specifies CASSSKPDYQETQYF.

This CDR3 is CASSSTRTGFEQYF. The CDR3 bases are TGTGCCAGCAGCTCGACAAGGACAGGGTTTGAGCAGTATTTT. This chain links TRBV7-2 with TRBJ2-3; 8 positions agree with TRBD1. V lost 4 bases to trimming and J lost 11 bases; unmatched junction nucleotides: 11. The CDR3 is 14 amino acids. Germline lookup yields CDR1 SGHTA and CDR2 FQGNSA. The complete variable domain, with remaining parts taken from reference TRBV7-2 and TRBJ2-3, reads GAGVSQSPSNKVTEKGKDVELRCDPISGHTALYWYRQSLGQGLEFLIYFQGNSAPDKSGLPSDRFSAERTGGSVSTLTIQRTQQEDSAVYLCASSSTRTGFEQYFGPGTRLTVL.